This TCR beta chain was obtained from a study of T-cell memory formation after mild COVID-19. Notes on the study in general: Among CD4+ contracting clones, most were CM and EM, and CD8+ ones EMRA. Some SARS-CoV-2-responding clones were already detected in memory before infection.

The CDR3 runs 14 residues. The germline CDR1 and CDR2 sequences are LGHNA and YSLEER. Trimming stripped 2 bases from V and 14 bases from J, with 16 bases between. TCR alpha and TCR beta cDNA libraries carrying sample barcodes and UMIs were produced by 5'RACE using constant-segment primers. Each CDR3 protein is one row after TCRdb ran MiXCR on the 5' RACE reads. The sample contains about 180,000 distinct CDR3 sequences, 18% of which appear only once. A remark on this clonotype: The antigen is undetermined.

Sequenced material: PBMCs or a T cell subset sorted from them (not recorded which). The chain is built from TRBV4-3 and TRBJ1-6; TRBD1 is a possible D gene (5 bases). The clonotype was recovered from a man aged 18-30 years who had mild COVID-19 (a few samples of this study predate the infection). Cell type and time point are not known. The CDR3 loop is CASSQTGDGWTLHF. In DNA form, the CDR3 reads TGCGCCAGCAGCCAAACGGGGGACGGGTGGACCCTCCACTTT.